This passage covers 2 T cell receptor beta chains from one sample sequenced in a study of blood T cell repertoires in COVID-19. TCRdb's copy holds only in-frame clones and misses some; the assay was immunoSEQ multiplex PCR. The sample has about 130,000 clones; roughly 90% are singletons. The sequenced sample was peripheral blood. The receptors originated from a man aged 70 or older with active COVID-19.

The CDR3 loop reads CASSLWGRGDQPQHF. CDR3 nucleotide sequence: TGTGCCAGCAGTTTATGGGGTCGGGGGGACCAGCCCCAGCATTTT. The V gene is TRBV28, the J gene TRBJ1-5, with D possibly TRBD1 on 5 matching bases. V lost 0 bases and J 7 bases, leaving 13 bases between the germline ends. This CDR3 has 15 residues. The germline gives CDR1 MDHEN, CDR2 SYDVKM.

The V and J genes are TRBV28 and TRBJ2-1, with 7 nucleotides matching TRBD1. Unmatched junction bases numbered 8, after V lost 5 bases and J lost 7 bases. This CDR3 contains 14 residues. Germline V gives CDR1 MDHEN, CDR2 SYDVKM. The chain's CDR3 is CASSTPGQWNEQFF. CDR3 nucleotide sequence: TGTGCCAGCAGTACACCGGGACAGTGGAATGAGCAGTTCTTC. The variable domain in full, with the rest retrieved from reference TRBV28 and TRBJ2-1, is DVKVTQSSRYLVKRTGEKVFLECVQDMDHENMFWYRQDPGLGLRLIYFSYDVKMKEKGDIPEGYSVSREKKERFSLILESASTNQTSMYLCASSTPGQWNEQFFGPGTRLTVL.